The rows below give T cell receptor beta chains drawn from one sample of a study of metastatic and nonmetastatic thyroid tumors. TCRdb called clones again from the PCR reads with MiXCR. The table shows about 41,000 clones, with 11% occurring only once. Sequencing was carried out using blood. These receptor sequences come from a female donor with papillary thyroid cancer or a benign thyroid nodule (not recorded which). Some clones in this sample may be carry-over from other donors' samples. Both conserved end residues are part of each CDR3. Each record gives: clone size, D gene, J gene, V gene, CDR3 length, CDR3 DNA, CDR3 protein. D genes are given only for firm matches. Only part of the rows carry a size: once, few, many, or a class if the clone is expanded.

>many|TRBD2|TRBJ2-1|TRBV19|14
TGTGCCAGTAGCCCGGGACTAGCGCTAGATGAGCAGTTCTTC
CASSPGLALDEQFF
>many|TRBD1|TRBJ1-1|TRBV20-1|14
TGCAGTGCTAGGAGACAGGGATTGGACACTGAAGCTTTCTTT
CSARRQGLDTEAFF
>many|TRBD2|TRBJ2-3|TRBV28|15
TGTGCCAGCAGTCCTAGCGGGAGTTACACAGATACGCAGTATTTT
CASSPSGSYTDTQYF
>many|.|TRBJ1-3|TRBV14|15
TGTGCCAGCAGCCCGCTCGTGAGCTCTGGAAACACCATATATTTT
CASSPLVSSGNTIYF
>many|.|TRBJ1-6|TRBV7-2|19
TGTGCCAGCAGCCAGGCTGCGGAGGGGCCTAGCTCCTATAATTCACCCCTCCACTTT
CASSQAAEGPSSYNSPLHF
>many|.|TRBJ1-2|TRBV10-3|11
TGTGCCATCAGTGAGGATGACGGCTACACCTTC
CAISEDDGYTF
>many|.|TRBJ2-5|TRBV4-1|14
TGCGCCAGCAGCCAAGTGGGGACACGGGAGACCCAGTACTTC
CASSQVGTRETQYF
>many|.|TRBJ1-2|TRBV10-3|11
TGTGCCATCAAATGGGGTTATGGCTACACCTTC
CAIKWGYGYTF
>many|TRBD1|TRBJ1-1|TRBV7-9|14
TGTGCCAGCAGCCCACAGGGGGTCAGCACTGAAGCTTTCTTT
CASSPQGVSTEAFF
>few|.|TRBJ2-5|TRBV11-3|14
TGCGCCAGCAGCCAAGTAGACGAGGAAGAGACCCAGTACTTC
CASSQVDEEETQYF
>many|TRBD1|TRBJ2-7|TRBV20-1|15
TGCAGTGCGAAGACAGGGGGCGTAGGCGCCTACGAGCAGTACTTC
CSAKTGGVGAYEQYF
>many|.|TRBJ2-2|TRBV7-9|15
TGTGCCAGCAGCCCGGCGGGACACCATCCCGGGGAGCTGTTTTTT
CASSPAGHHPGELFF
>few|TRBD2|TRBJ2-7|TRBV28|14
TGCGCCAGCAGTACCACTAGCGGGGCCTACGATCAGTACTTC
CASSTTSGAYDQYF
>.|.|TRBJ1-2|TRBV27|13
TGTGCCAGCATTTTATCCTCAGGGGATGGCTACACCTTC
CASILSSGDGYTF
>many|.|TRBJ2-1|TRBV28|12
TGTGCCAGCAGTTTATTGGGCAATGAGCAGTTCTTC
CASSLLGNEQFF
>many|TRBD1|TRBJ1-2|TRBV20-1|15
TGCAGTGCTACGGGGACAGGCGGGCGGGACTATGGCTACACCTTC
CSATGTGGRDYGYTF
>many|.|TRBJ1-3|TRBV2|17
TGTGCCAGCAGGAACGAGGAGTACCGCGTGGCTGGAAACACCATATATTTT
CASRNEEYRVAGNTIYF
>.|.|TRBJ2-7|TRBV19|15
TGTCCCAGTAGTATCCCCGTGACTCCTTCCTCCGAGCAGTACTTC
CPSSIPVTPSSEQYF
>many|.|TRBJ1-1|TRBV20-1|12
TGCAGTGCTAGAGTAGGCCCAACTGAAGCTTTCTTT
CSARVGPTEAFF
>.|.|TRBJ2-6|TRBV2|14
TGTGCTAGCAGTGACAGGTCTGGGGCCAACGTCCCGACTTTC
CASSDRSGANVPTF
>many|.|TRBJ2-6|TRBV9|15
TGTGCCAGCAGCGTAGGAGGGTCAGGGGCCAACGTCCTGACTTTC
CASSVGGSGANVLTF
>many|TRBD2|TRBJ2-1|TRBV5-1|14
TGCGCCAGCAGCTTGAGCGGGAGATCCAATGAGCAGTTCTTC
CASSLSGRSNEQFF
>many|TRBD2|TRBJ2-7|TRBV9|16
TGTGCCAGCAGCGTAGAAGGACTAGCGGGGTACTACGAGCAGTACTTC
CASSVEGLAGYYEQYF
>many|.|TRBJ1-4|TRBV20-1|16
TGCAGTGCTAGAGATAGGGGGAGAGGGGTTCGTGAAAAACTGTTTTTT
CSARDRGRGVREKLFF
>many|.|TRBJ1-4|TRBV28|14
TGTGCCAGCATACGTGGGGGGCAGAGTGAAAAACTGTTTTTT
CASIRGGQSEKLFF
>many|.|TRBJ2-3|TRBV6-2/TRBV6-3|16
TGTGCCAGCAGTTACTACGCGGAGAGGGGCACAGATACGCAGTATTTT
CASSYYAERGTDTQYF
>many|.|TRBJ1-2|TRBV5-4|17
TGTGCCAGCAGCTTATTCCGCCGGGGGCAGGTGCTCTATGGCTACACCTTC
CASSLFRRGQVLYGYTF
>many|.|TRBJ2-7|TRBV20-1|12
TGCAGTGCTGCGACAGGCTCCTACGAGCAGTACTTC
CSAATGSYEQYF
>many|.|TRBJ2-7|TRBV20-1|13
TGCAGTGCTAGAGTTAGGCAGGCCTACGAGCAGTACTTC
CSARVRQAYEQYF
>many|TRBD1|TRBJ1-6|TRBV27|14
TGTGCCAGCAGGTACAGGGGGCTCGGTTCACCCCTCCACTTT
CASRYRGLGSPLHF
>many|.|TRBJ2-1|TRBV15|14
TGTGCCACCAGCAGAGATGGGGAGATCGATGAGCAGTTCTTC
CATSRDGEIDEQFF
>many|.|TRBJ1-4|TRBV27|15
TGTGCCAGCAGTCCGGGGGGGGGGCGGGATGAAAAACTGTTTTTT
CASSPGGGRDEKLFF
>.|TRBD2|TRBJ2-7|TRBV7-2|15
TGTGCCAGCAGCGGAAGACTAGCGGGAGGTGTAGAGTACTACTTC
CASSGRLAGGVEYYF
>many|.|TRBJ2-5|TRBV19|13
TGTGCCAGTAGCGTATCTGACCAAGAGACCCAGTACTTC
CASSVSDQETQYF
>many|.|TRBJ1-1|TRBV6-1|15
TGTGCCAGCTCCCCCACACTCTCGGGAAACACTGAAGCTTTCTTT
CASSPTLSGNTEAFF
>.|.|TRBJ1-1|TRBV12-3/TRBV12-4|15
TGTGCCAGCAGTTTGGACGGGGGGCGAAGAACTGAAGCTTTCTTT
CASSLDGGRRTEAFF
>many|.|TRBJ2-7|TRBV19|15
TGTGCCAGTAGTATAGACGGTAGAGGATCCTACGAGCAGTACTTC
CASSIDGRGSYEQYF
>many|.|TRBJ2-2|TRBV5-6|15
TGTGCCAGCAGCTTGGATGTCAGGAACACCGGGGAGCTGTTTTTT
CASSLDVRNTGELFF
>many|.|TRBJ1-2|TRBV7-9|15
TGTGCCAGCAGCTCCTGGACAAAAGCTAACTATGGCTACACCTTC
CASSSWTKANYGYTF
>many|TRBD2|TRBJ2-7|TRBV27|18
TGTGCCAGCAGTCAGGCCGAGGGGACTAGCGGAGCCCCTTACGAGCAGTACTTC
CASSQAEGTSGAPYEQYF
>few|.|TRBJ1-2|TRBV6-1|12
TGTGCCAGCAGTCCAACGGGGCGGGGCTACACCTTC
CASSPTGRGYTF